These 3 T cell receptor beta chains were sequenced from one sample in a study of identical twins. Using its own MiXCR run on the 5' RACE reads, TCRdb lists one record per CDR3 protein. The sample consists of around 370,000 distinct CDR3 sequences, about 9% of them appearing once. Sample: naive T cells sorted from blood. All receptors come from a woman aged 50 to 60 in good health.

J is TRBJ1-1 and V is TRBV6-5, with a weak D call TRBD1 (6 bases). V was trimmed by 5 bases and J by 1 base, leaving 14 bases between them. Germline V gene data show CDR1 as MNHEY and CDR2 as SVGAGI. The CDR3 spans 15 residues. For the CDR3, the DNA is TGTGCCAGCAGTACCAGGGGTGTGGGGAACACTGAAGCTTTCTTT. Its protein product is CASSTRGVGNTEAFF.

This chain connects TRBV29-1 to TRBJ2-1; TRBD2 matches 7 bases. The CDR3 length is 13 residues. Germline values: CDR1 SQVTM, CDR2 ANQGSEA. The CDR3 DNA follows: TGCAGTCACCGGGACTACACCTACAATGAGCAGTTCTTC. Amino acids: CSHRDYTYNEQFF.

This clonotype was recorded a few times. The rearrangement uses TRBV28 and TRBJ2-2; D possibly corresponds to TRBD1 (6 bases). There are 15 residues in the CDR3. Trimming stripped 8 bases from V and 6 bases from J, with 19 bases between. Germline V gene lookup returns CDR1 MDHEN and CDR2 SYDVKM. The CDR3 DNA follows: TGTGCCAGCCGAGCTGGGGGCAGAGTGGCCGGGGAGCTGTTTTTT. Residues: CASRAGGRVAGELFF.